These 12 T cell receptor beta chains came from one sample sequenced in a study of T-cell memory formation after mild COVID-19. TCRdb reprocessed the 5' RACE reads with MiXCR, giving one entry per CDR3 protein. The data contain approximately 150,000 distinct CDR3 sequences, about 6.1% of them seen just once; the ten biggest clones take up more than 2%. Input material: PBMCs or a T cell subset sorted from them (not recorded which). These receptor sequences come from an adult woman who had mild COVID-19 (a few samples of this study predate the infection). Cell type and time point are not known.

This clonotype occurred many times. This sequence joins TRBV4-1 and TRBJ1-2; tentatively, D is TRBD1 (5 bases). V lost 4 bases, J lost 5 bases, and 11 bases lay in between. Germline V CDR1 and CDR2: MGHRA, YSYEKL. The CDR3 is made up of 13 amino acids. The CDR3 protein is CASSLPGGYGYTF. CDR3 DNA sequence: TGCGCCAGCAGCCTCCCCGGGGGGTATGGCTACACCTTC.

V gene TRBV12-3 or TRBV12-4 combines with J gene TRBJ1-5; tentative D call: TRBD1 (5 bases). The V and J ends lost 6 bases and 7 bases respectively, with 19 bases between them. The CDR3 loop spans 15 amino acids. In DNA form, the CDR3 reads TGTGCCAGCAGCCCCGGCGACAGCCCGAGACAGCCCCAGCATTTT. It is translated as CASSPGDSPRQPQHF.

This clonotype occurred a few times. The CDR3 DNA sequence: TGCGCCAGCAGCGCCGGGACTGCAAAAGAGACCCAGTACTTC. This translates into CASSAGTAKETQYF. The chain combines TRBV5-1 with TRBJ2-5; weak D call: TRBD2 (6 bases). This CDR3 contains 14 residues. Germline lookup yields CDR1 SGHRS and CDR2 YFSETQ. Trimming stripped 4 bases from V and 3 bases from J, with 13 bases between.

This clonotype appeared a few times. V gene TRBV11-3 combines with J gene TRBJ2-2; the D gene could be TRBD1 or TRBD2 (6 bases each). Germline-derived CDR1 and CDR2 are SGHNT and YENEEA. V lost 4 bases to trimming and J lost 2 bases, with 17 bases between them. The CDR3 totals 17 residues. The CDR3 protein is CASSSPAGQENTGELFF. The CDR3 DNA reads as TGTGCCAGCAGCTCACCCGCGGGACAAGAAAACACCGGGGAGCTGTTTTTT.

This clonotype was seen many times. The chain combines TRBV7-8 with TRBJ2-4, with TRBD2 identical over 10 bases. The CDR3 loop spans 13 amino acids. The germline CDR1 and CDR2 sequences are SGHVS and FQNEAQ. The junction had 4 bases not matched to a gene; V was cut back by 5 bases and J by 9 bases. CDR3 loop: CASSRTSGGIQYF. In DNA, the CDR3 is TGTGCCAGCAGCCGGACTAGCGGAGGCATTCAGTACTTC. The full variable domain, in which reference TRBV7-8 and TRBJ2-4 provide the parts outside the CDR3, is GAGVSQSPRYKVAKRGQDVALRCDPISGHVSLFWYQQALGQGPEFLTYFQNEAQLDKSGLPSDRFFAERPEGSVSTLKIQRTQQEDSAVYLCASSRTSGGIQYFGAGTRLSVL.

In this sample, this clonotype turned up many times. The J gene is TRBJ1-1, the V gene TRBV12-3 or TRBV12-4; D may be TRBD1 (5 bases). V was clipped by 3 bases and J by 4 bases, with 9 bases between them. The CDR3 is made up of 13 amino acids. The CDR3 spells CASSFQGATEAFF. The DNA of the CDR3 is TGTGCCAGCAGTTTTCAGGGAGCCACTGAAGCTTTCTTT.

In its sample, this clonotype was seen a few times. Here the CDR3 reads CASSYSEGASGNTIYF. CDR3 nucleotides: TGTGCCAGCAGTTACTCAGAGGGGGCCTCTGGAAACACCATATATTTT. The genes are TRBV6-5 and TRBJ1-3; 7 bases match TRBD1. CDR1 MNHEY and CDR2 SVGAGI come from the germline V gene. V gave up 0 bases and J gave up 0 bases; unmatched junction bases: 2. This CDR3 spans 16 amino acids.

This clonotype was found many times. Written as DNA, the CDR3 is TGCAGTGCTAGACCGGGACAGTCTAAGGACTATGGCTACACCTTC. Translating gives CSARPGQSKDYGYTF. The chain uses TRBV20-1 and TRBJ1-2; 7 bases match TRBD1. V lost 2 bases to trimming and J lost 3 bases; unmatched junction nucleotides: 9. Germline loops: CDR1 DFQATT, CDR2 SNEGSKA (reference sequence). The CDR3 has 15 residues.

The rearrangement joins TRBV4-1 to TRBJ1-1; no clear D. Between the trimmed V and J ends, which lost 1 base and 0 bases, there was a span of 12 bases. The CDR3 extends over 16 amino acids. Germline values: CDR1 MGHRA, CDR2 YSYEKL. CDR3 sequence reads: CASSQGAWVVNTEAFF. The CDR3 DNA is TGCGCCAGCAGCCAAGGTGCGTGGGTCGTGAACACTGAAGCTTTCTTT.

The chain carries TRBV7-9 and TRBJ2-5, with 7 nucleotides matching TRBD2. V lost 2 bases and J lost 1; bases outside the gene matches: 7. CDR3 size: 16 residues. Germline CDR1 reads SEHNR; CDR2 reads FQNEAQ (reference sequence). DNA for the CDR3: TGTGCCAGCAGCTTATCCCCGACTAGCCTCCAAGAGACCCAGTACTTC. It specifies CASSLSPTSLQETQYF.

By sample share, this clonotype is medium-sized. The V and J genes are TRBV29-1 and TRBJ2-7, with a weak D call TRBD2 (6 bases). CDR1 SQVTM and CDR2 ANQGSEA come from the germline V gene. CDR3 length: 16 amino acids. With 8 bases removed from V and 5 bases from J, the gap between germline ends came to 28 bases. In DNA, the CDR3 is TGCAGCCCCACCCGGGACTCACTAAGGGGACTCCACGAGCAGTACTTC. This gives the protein CSPTRDSLRGLHEQYF.

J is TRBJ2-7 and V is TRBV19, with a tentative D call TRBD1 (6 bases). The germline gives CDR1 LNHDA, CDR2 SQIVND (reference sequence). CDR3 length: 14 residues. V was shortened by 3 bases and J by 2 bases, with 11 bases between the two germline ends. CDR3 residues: CASSMSTGPYEQYF. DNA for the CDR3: TGTGCCAGTAGTATGTCTACAGGGCCCTACGAGCAGTACTTC.